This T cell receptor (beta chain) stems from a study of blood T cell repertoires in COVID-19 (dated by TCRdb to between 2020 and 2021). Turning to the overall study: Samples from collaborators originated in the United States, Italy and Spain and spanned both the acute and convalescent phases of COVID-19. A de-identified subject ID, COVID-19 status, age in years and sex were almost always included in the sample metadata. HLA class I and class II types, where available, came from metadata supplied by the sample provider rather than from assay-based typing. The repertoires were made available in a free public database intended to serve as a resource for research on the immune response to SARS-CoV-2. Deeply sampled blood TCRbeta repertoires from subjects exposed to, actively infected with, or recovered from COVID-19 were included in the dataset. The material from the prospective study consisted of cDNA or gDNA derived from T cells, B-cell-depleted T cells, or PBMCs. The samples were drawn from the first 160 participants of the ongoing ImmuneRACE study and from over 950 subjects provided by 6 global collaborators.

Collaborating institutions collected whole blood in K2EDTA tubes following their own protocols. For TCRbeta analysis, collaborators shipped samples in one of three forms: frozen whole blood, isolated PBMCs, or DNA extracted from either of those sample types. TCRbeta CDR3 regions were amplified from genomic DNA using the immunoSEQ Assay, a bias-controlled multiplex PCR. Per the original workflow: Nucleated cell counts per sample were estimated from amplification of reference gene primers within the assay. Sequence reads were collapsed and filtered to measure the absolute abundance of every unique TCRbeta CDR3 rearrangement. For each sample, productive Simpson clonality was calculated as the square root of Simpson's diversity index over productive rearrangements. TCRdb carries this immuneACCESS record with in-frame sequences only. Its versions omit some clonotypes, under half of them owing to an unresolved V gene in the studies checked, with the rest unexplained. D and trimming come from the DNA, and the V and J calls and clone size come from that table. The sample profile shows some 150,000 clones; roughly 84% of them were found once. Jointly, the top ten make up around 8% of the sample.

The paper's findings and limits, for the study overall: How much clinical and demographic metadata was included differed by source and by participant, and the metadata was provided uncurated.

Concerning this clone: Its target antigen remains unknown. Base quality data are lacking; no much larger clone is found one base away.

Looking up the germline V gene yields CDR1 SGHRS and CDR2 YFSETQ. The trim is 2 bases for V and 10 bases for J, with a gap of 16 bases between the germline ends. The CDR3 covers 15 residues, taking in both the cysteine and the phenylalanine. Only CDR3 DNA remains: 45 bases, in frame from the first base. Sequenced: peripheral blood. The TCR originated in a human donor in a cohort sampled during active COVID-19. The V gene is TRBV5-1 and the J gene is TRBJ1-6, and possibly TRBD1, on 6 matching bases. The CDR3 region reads CASSLGGSEGSPLHF. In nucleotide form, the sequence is TGCGCCAGCAGCTTAGGGGGTAGCGAAGGCTCACCCCTCCACTTT.